This record looks at one TCR beta chain sequence and its context. Its binding antigen is unknown. Base qualities were left out, and no much larger clone turns up one base away. This record belongs to a study of shared clonotypes between healthy human individuals (dated by TCRdb to the early 2020s). About the study as a whole: A couple of women and a few men aged 18 to 49 years were included in the cohort. Per donor, three plates each were used for CD4 naive and CD4 memory, two for CD8 naive, and one for CD8 memory. To increase sequencing depth and limit assay-specific biases, different laboratories used diverse techniques to prepare libraries and sequence TCR repertoires. Per donor, leukapheresis produced somewhere between about 0.8 and 9.5 billion PBMCs. The study deeply sequenced blood TCR repertoires of 5 or 6 healthy adults to estimate repertoire size and the extent of clonotype sharing between individuals. The paper as a whole reports these results and caveats: When a few donors were compared, the shared fraction of clonotypes was around 5.1% for naive CD4, roughly 3.3% for naive CD8, more than 2% for memory CD4, and around 0.37% for memory CD8. Higher generation probabilities were observed for clonotypes shared by all four sorted-subset donors than for non-shared clonotypes. The small number of donors limited the genetic and exposure-history diversity represented. Pairwise subsampling led to the expectation that sequencing depth would affect the degree of clonotype sharing among donors. Naive subsets generally had larger estimated clonotype richness than memory subsets. Sampling was limited to blood, and TCR repertoires in tissue likely differ from TCR repertoires in blood. Rarefaction of sorted-subset datasets indicated incomplete sequencing despite the large sequencing depth.

CD8 naive samples consisted of CD45RO-negative cells that were positively selected for CCR7, yielding a CD45RA+CCR7+ population without TemRA cells. Donors were healthy HIV-negative adults with no recently reported acute infections or vaccinations. Only Caucasian adults living in Nashville, Tennessee, USA were represented among the donors. Blood was obtained by leukapheresis, after which PBMCs were separated by Ficoll-Histopaque density gradient centrifugation and cryopreserved in liquid nitrogen vapor phase. Purity and quantity of every magnetically sorted T cell population were checked by analytical flow cytometry. From each sorted fraction, genomic DNA was isolated and quantified by UV absorbance on a Nanodrop 2000c. TCR CDR3 regions were amplified from genomic DNA by multiplex PCR using the deep immunoSEQ assay. Extracted genomic DNA from each cell subset was spread evenly across all wells of several immunoSEQ 96-well plates, with each plate serving as a replicate. For sorted subsets, around 200 ng genomic DNA, equal to tens of thousands of T cell genomes, was loaded into each replicate PCR. Purified libraries were quantified with a Qubit 3.0 fluorometer, sized on a Bioanalyzer 2100, and re-quantified with the KAPA Library Quantification kit. Every immunoSEQ 96-well plate was sequenced on a dedicated single-read 150-cycle Illumina NextSeq 550 flow cell. The study's own analysis went as follows. Because the immunoSEQ output included only junctional sequences and no quality scores, the filtering could not be the same as the filtering used for full-length reads. To assign V/J genes and CDR3, sequences were annotated against IMGT germline references using PyIR, a Python wrapper for IgBLAST v1.9. Reads were removed for weak V/J assignments (E-value above 1e-6), missing CDR3, stop codons, out-of-frame junctions, or ambiguous translated residues. V3J clonotypes were defined by identical inferred V gene, J gene, and CDR3 amino acid sequence. The percentage overlap between two repertoires was calculated by dividing the number of shared unique clonotypes by the size of the smaller repertoire. Richness of each repertoire was evaluated using RTK rarefaction, the Chao1 estimator, and Recon v2.1 estimates of unobserved clonotypes. Generation probabilities for all TCRbeta clonotypes obtained by the gDNA method from four donors were computed using OLGA. TCRdb holds this immuneACCESS table with in-frame rearrangements only. Some clones are missing; in checked studies, unresolved V genes explain under half, and the rest has no known cause. V, J and clone size reflect that table, while D and trimming were determined from the DNA. This sample is represented by about 2 million clones; roughly 95% of them were singletons. Together, the top ten hold about 1.1% of the sample.

The germline V gene (reference sequence) yields MNHEY for CDR1 and SMNVEV for CDR2. V is pruned by 5 bases and J by 3 bases, leaving 8 bases of the junction without a gene match. The CDR3 spans 16 residues, from the cysteine through the phenylalanine. Left in the record is the CDR3 DNA by itself, 48 bases read in frame from the first base. Sample: naive CD8+ T cells sorted from blood. The sample's cell subset or site, from its label and the paper: CD45RA+CCR7+. This clonotype was obtained from a man aged 18 to 29 in good health. The chain joins TRBV27 to TRBJ2-5, with 11 junctional bases fitting TRBD2. CDR3 sequence: CASSPRTSGPKETQYF. The nucleotide sequence is TGTGCCAGCAGTCCACGGACTAGCGGGCCAAAAGAGACCCAGTACTTC.